The rows below give T cell receptor beta chains drawn from one sample of a study of response to subunit inactivated influenza vaccine. TCRdb re-derived calls from the RT-PCR reads in MiXCR, one entry per CDR3 protein. This table holds more than 700,000 distinct CDR3 sequences, around 20% found once. The source was PBMCs from blood, collected 5 days after vaccination. Receptors originate from a man aged 45-60 years who received an inactivated influenza vaccine. Both conserved end residues are trimmed from each CDR3.

v_gene,j_gene,CDR3aa
TRBV5-1,TRBJ2-1,ASSLAGQNNEQF
TRBV30,TRBJ2-3,AWKSGASTDTQY
TRBV12-3/TRBV12-4,TRBJ2-2,ASSGGGSTGELF
TRBV7-2,TRBJ1-1,ASSSQGTGEAF
TRBV20-1,TRBJ2-7,SATSLDYSYEQY
TRBV11-2,TRBJ2-2,ASSWILNGELF
TRBV30,TRBJ1-1,AWSTSNTEAF
TRBV12-3/TRBV12-4,TRBJ2-4,ASSFNEGNIQY
TRBV4-1,TRBJ2-6,ASSPTGLRGANVLT
TRBV12-3/TRBV12-4,TRBJ2-2,ASKEGGSDTGELF
TRBV7-2,TRBJ2-1,ASSPEAGYYNEQF
TRBV25-1,TRBJ1-3,ASSRDRSGNTIY
TRBV24-1,TRBJ2-2,ATSDQGGPYTGELF
TRBV7-3,TRBJ2-1,ASSSLAGSNNEQF
TRBV18,TRBJ2-1,ASFPLPRTGNEQF
TRBV9,TRBJ2-3,ASSVAGGTTDTQY
TRBV28,TRBJ2-4,ASTEKENIQY
TRBV19,TRBJ2-1,ATSAPQARQF
TRBV4-2,TRBJ1-2,ASSQEIAGRDGYT
TRBV2,TRBJ2-7,ASSERSGNIYEQY
TRBV5-1,TRBJ2-5,ASSLAAGGLETQY
TRBV7-2,TRBJ1-2,ASSSDRSVVGYT
TRBV11-2,TRBJ1-1,ASSLTEHEAF
TRBV6-2/TRBV6-3,TRBJ2-5,ASSRHHREGIKETQY
TRBV20-1,TRBJ1-3,SARGGAGGNTIY
TRBV24-1,TRBJ2-3,ATSAGGLADTQY
TRBV7-9,TRBJ1-3,ASSLTAGLSGNTIY